These 23 T cell receptor beta chains came from one sample sequenced in a study of blood T cell repertoires in COVID-19 (dated by TCRdb to about 2020). Library preparation was by the immunoSEQ multiplex PCR assay. What TCRdb holds here is the immuneACCESS table cut down to in-frame rearrangements. Part of the clones is not present; checked against another copy, under half of the missing clones reflect an unresolved V gene, and the others are unexplained. This sample gives 200,000 or so clones in total; about 84% of them show up just once. About 7.2% of the sample comes from the top ten. Material for sequencing was PBMCs or T cells enriched from blood (not recorded which). The receptors were gathered from a middle-aged woman with acute COVID-19.

The chain combines TRBV6-2 or TRBV6-3 with TRBJ2-3; a possible D gene is TRBD1 (6 bases). Germline CDR1 MNHEY, CDR2 SVGEGT. Trimming took off 6 bases at V and 3 bases at J, with 10 bases between the two ends. CDR3 length: 13 amino acids. The CDR3 nucleotides are TGTGCCAGCAGCCGGGACACTACAGATACGCAGTATTTT. Encoded protein: CASSRDTTDTQYF.

The CDR3, as DNA: TGTGCCACCAGTGATCCCGGGACAGGCAACTATGGCTACACCTTC. Translated: CATSDPGTGNYGYTF. The chain joins TRBV24-1 to TRBJ1-2; 8 bases agree with TRBD1. J lost 2 bases, V lost 3 bases, and 4 bases had no gene match. The CDR3 runs 15 residues. Germline V lookup: CDR1 KGHDR, CDR2 SFDVKD.

This sequence joins TRBV7-2 and TRBJ1-1; a weak D match, TRBD1 (6 bases). The CDR3 spans 15 residues. Trimming removed 5 bases at V and 2 bases at J, with 15 bases between. Germline lookup yields CDR1 SGHTA and CDR2 FQGNSA. The CDR3 DNA reads TGTGCCAGCAGCCCCCGACAGGATGTTAACACTGAAGCTTTCTTT. Its translation is CASSPRQDVNTEAFF.

The chain combines TRBV28 with TRBJ1-2; no firm D call. V was clipped by 5 bases and J by 4 bases, with 14 bases between them. Per the germline V gene, CDR1 is MDHEN and CDR2 is SYDVKM. The CDR3 spans 14 residues. CDR3: CASSPSSGSYGYTF. The CDR3, as DNA: TGTGCCAGCAGTCCGAGTTCTGGGAGCTATGGCTACACCTTC.

This chain joins TRBV6-2 or TRBV6-3 and TRBJ2-3; possibly TRBD2 for D (6 bases). Per germline, CDR1 MNHEY and CDR2 SVGEGT. CDR3 length equals 15 residues. Trimming removed 4 bases at V and 0 bases at J, with 11 bases between. The chain's CDR3 is CASSFGGGSTDTQYF. The CDR3 coding sequence is TGTGCCAGCAGTTTCGGTGGGGGGAGCACAGATACGCAGTATTTT.

V is TRBV18 and J is TRBJ2-3; D may be TRBD1 (6 bases). V dropped 5 bases and J dropped 5 bases, with 11 bases sitting between them. CDR3 length: 13 residues. Germline V CDR1 and CDR2: KGHSH, LQKENI. The CDR3 reads CASSNSQGDTQYF. DNA for the CDR3: TGTGCCAGCTCAAATTCACAGGGAGATACGCAGTATTTT.

This chain's CDR3 is CASSQSTGDSPLHF. CDR3 nucleotides: TGTGCCAGCAGCCAATCTACAGGGGATTCACCCCTCCACTTT. The rearrangement joins TRBV16 to TRBJ1-6, with TRBD1 matching over 7 bases. From germline, CDR1 is KGHSY and CDR2 FQNENV. The CDR3 is made up of 14 amino acids. Trimming at V came to 0 bases and at J to 8 bases, leaving 1 base not matched to a gene.

The chain has TRBV4-2 and TRBJ1-2; the match to TRBD1 covers 8 bases. Trimming cost V 3 bases and J 4 bases; bases outside gene matches: 7. This CDR3 comprises 15 residues. Looked up from germline, CDR1 is LGHNA and CDR2 is YNFKEQ. CDR3 nucleotides: TGTGCCAGCAGCCATACACAGGGGGTGCGCTATGGCTACACCTTC. This gives the protein CASSHTQGVRYGYTF.

V and J are TRBV30 and TRBJ2-3, with 10 bases lining up with TRBD1. The CDR3 is 16 residues long. From germline, CDR1 is GTSNPN and CDR2 SVGIG (reference sequence). V was pared by 2 bases and J by 5 bases, with 10 bases of the junction left unmatched. The CDR3 reads CAWSPATGGAGDTQYF. The CDR3 DNA reads TGTGCCTGGAGTCCGGCGACAGGGGGCGCGGGAGATACGCAGTATTTT.

V usage is TRBV29-1 and J usage is TRBJ2-1, with D unresolved. V lost 2 bases and J 6 bases, leaving 8 bases between the germline ends. The CDR3 sequence is 12 residues long. Germline assignment: CDR1 SQVTM and CDR2 ANQGSEA. DNA of the CDR3: TGCAGCGTTGAAACTGAGCCCAATGAGCAGTTCTTC. Amino acid sequence: CSVETEPNEQFF.

The chain carries TRBV5-5 and TRBJ1-2; D gene unclear. V dropped 4 bases and J dropped 4 bases, with 17 bases sitting between them. Germline loops: CDR1 SGHKS, CDR2 YYEKEE (reference sequence). This CDR3 has 15 residues. CDR3 protein: CASSRTTQKGYGYTF. Written as DNA, the CDR3 is TGTGCCAGCAGCAGAACGACACAGAAAGGCTATGGCTACACCTTC.

The chain has TRBV5-1 and TRBJ1-1; D is undetermined. The CDR3 extends over 15 amino acids. Trimming stripped 0 bases from V and 1 base from J, with 10 bases between. The germline V gene has CDR1 SGHRS and CDR2 YFSETQ. This chain's CDR3 is CASSLALERNTEAFF. In DNA form, the CDR3 reads TGCGCCAGCAGCTTGGCCTTAGAGCGGAACACTGAAGCTTTCTTT.

The sample holds one count of this clone. The chain employs TRBV7-3 and TRBJ1-2; the D is unclear. V was trimmed by 2 bases and J by 4 bases, leaving 14 bases between them. CDR1 is SGHTA, CDR2 FQGTGA, per germline. The CDR3 contains 15 residues. CDR3 DNA: TGTGCCAGCAGCTTAGACGGCCAGGCTCCCTATGGCTACACCTTC. Amino acids: CASSLDGQAPYGYTF.

The genes are TRBV3-1 (or the pseudogene TRBV3-2) and TRBJ2-1; TRBD1 matches 7 bases. The ends lost 1 base at V and 3 bases at J; junction bases unmatched: 9. This CDR3 is 17 amino acids long. Germline-derived CDR1 and CDR2 are LGHDT and YNNKEL (reference sequence). This CDR3 is CASSQAWDSQDYNEQFF. The CDR3 DNA sequence: TGTGCCAGCAGCCAAGCCTGGGACAGCCAGGACTACAATGAGCAGTTCTTC.

By its share, this clone is medium-sized. The chain recombines TRBV13 with TRBJ2-1; 8 bases are a match to TRBD1. The CDR3 runs to 11 residues. The germline V gene has CDR1 PRHDT and CDR2 FYEKMQ (reference sequence). The J segment lost 15 bases and the V segment lost 3 bases, leaving 4 bases of the junction unmatched. DNA of the CDR3: TGTGCCAGCAGCTTGGACAGGGCAGCGTTCTTC. It translates to CASSLDRAAFF.

The V call is TRBV28, the J call TRBJ1-5, with 8 bases identical to TRBD1. The CDR3 sequence is 14 residues long. The germline CDR1 and CDR2 sequences are MDHEN and SYDVKM. J lost 7 bases, V lost 5 bases, and 7 bases had no gene match. In nucleotides, the CDR3 is TGTGCCAGCAGTACACCCGACAGGGGCCAGCCCCAGCATTTT. Its translation is CASSTPDRGQPQHF.

This chain joins TRBV6-5 and TRBJ1-2; D gene unclear. V was cut by 7 bases and J by 1 base, with 10 bases left in between. The V gene's germline CDR1 is MNHEY and CDR2 SVGAGI. The CDR3 length is 13 residues. The CDR3 loop reads CASTQRGNYGYTF. DNA for the CDR3: TGTGCCAGCACCCAGCGGGGTAACTATGGCTACACCTTC.

The rearrangement uses TRBV5-6 and TRBJ2-3; the D gene is possibly TRBD2 (5 bases). Germline loops: CDR1 SGHDT, CDR2 YYEEEE. V dropped 3 bases and J dropped 4 bases, with 21 bases sitting between them. CDR3 length equals 17 residues. The CDR3 spells CASSSGLAQLGADTQYF. CDR3 coding DNA: TGTGCCAGCAGCTCCGGACTGGCCCAACTGGGCGCAGATACGCAGTATTTT.

There are a few counts of this clone. The chain has TRBV5-5 and TRBJ2-7, with D perhaps matching TRBD2 (6 bases). V shed 6 bases and J shed 2 bases, with 6 bases lying between them. Germline CDR1 is SGHKS and CDR2 is YYEKEE (reference sequence). CDR3 size: 11 residues. CDR3 protein: CASTGAYEQYF. CDR3 coding DNA: TGTGCCAGCACGGGGGCCTACGAGCAGTACTTC.

This clone has a handful of counts. The rearrangement joins TRBV4-3 to TRBJ2-1; perhaps TRBD2 as D (6 bases). Germline V gives CDR1 LGHNA, CDR2 YSLEER. This CDR3 comprises 14 residues. The V end lost 0 bases, the J end lost 6 bases, and 9 bases lay between the germline ends. For the CDR3, the DNA is TGCGCCAGCAGCCAAGAGGCGGGGTTCAATGAGCAGTTCTTC. It specifies CASSQEAGFNEQFF.

The V gene is TRBV10-3, the J gene TRBJ2-7, with TRBD1 matching over 7 bases. V shed 0 bases and J 0 bases; nucleotides not matched to a gene: 14. There are 19 residues in the CDR3. Germline loops: CDR1 ENHRY, CDR2 SYGVKD. The chain's CDR3 is CAISESDPKGQTSSYEQYF. CDR3 DNA: TGTGCCATCAGTGAGTCTGATCCTAAGGGACAGACGAGCTCCTACGAGCAGTACTTC.

V is TRBV30 and J is TRBJ2-3, with D perhaps TRBD1 (6 bases). V shed 3 bases and J shed 4 bases, with 8 bases lying between them. Germline values: CDR1 GTSNPN, CDR2 SVGIG (reference sequence). The CDR3 spans 12 residues. The CDR3 DNA sequence: TGTGCCTGGAGAGGACAGTCAGATACGCAGTATTTT. Protein product: CAWRGQSDTQYF.

The rearrangement uses TRBV7-2 and TRBJ2-2, with TRBD2 matching over 8 bases. Germline values: CDR1 SGHTA, CDR2 FQGNSA. The CDR3 covers 14 residues. V lost 5 bases and J lost 5; bases outside the gene matches: 4. The CDR3 here is CASSTRLATGELFF. CDR3 nucleotide sequence: TGTGCCAGCAGCACCAGACTAGCGACCGGGGAGCTGTTTTTT.